Each of the 27 T cell receptor beta chains below was sequenced from the same sample in a study of T cells after yellow fever vaccination. TCRdb re-called the 5' RACE reads through MiXCR, storing one row per CDR3 protein. The profile covers about 580,000 distinct CDR3 sequences, with about a sixth appearing a single time and 17% taken by the ten largest. This specimen consisted of PBMCs, obtained more than 4 days after the first yellow fever vaccination. The origin of the receptors is a man aged 18 to 35 who received the YFV17D yellow fever vaccine.

This chain connects TRBV5-4 to TRBJ2-5, with unresolved D. The CDR3 is 15 residues long. Between the trimmed V and J ends, which lost 1 base and 2 bases, there was a span of 12 bases. CDR1 and CDR2 from the germline V gene are SGHNT and YYREEE (reference sequence). DNA for the CDR3: TGTGCCAGCAGCTTGCCGTCGGGTCCTCAAGAGACCCAGTACTTC. This translates into CASSLPSGPQETQYF.

V and J are TRBV5-1 and TRBJ2-2, with D unresolved. The CDR3 has 13 amino acids. CDR1 SGHRS and CDR2 YFSETQ come from the germline V gene. V was pared by 4 bases and J by 7 bases, with 11 bases between. CDR3 nucleotide sequence: TGCGCCAGCAGCGTGCCACTTAACGGGGAGCTGTTTTTT. It yields the protein CASSVPLNGELFF.

This rearrangement joins TRBV7-3 to TRBJ2-1; 7 nucleotides align to TRBD2. The V gene's germline CDR1 is SGHTA and CDR2 FQGTGA. V shed 5 bases, J shed 12 bases, and the junction held 13 bases outside the gene matches. CDR3 length equals 14 residues. In nucleotides, the CDR3 is TGTGCCAGCAGCCCGTACCTTACTAGCGACGGGCAGTTCTTC. Translated: CASSPYLTSDGQFF. Using reference TRBV7-3 and TRBJ2-1 for the parts outside the CDR3, the full variable domain is GAGVSQTPSNKVTEKGKYVELRCDPISGHTALYWYRQSLGQGPEFLIYFQGTGAADDSGLPNDRFFAVRPEGSVSTLKIQRTERGDSAVYLCASSPYLTSDGQFFGPGTRLTVL.

A few counts support this clonotype. This chain uses TRBV20-1 with TRBJ1-2; TRBD1 agrees at 7 bases. J was trimmed by 5 bases and V by 3 bases; bases with no gene match: 9. Germline V gives CDR1 DFQATT, CDR2 SNEGSKA (reference sequence). This CDR3 spans 14 amino acids. This CDR3 reads CSASHGVQGYGYTF. CDR3 DNA sequence: TGCAGTGCTAGTCATGGCGTACAGGGGTATGGCTACACCTTC.

A few counts support this clonotype. The chain links TRBV19 to TRBJ2-7; 9 nucleotides align to TRBD1. The CDR3 contains 17 residues. Germline V lookup: CDR1 LNHDA, CDR2 SQIVND (reference sequence). Trimming took 5 bases from V and 5 from J; bases not matched to a gene: 16. The CDR3 here is CASSSPSDGQGHHEQYF. The CDR3 DNA sequence: TGTGCCAGTAGTTCACCCTCGGATGGACAGGGGCACCACGAGCAGTACTTC.

This clonotype has only a few counts. V usage is TRBV10-3 and J usage is TRBJ1-5; D is unclear. From germline, CDR1 is ENHRY and CDR2 SYGVKD. The V gene lost 4 bases and the J gene lost 6 bases, with 10 bases spanning the gap. The CDR3 spans 13 residues. CDR3 nucleotide sequence: TGTGCCATCAGTGTAGAGGGAGGTCAGCCCCAGCATTTT. Protein product: CAISVEGGQPQHF.

This clonotype has just a few counts. The rearrangement joins TRBV24-1 to TRBJ2-5, with a tentative D call TRBD2 (5 bases). Trimming took 4 bases from V and 4 from J, leaving 9 bases between them. This CDR3 has 13 residues. CDR1 is KGHDR, CDR2 SFDVKD, per germline. For the CDR3, the DNA is TGTGCCACCAGTGACCCTAGCCCAGAGACCCAGTACTTC. Translation gives CATSDPSPETQYF.

This clonotype has just a few counts. CDR3 in amino acids: CASSQISNYGYTF. CDR3 nucleotide sequence: TGTGCCAGCAGCCAGATTTCAAACTATGGCTACACCTTC. The chain recombines TRBV3-1 with TRBJ1-2; D uncertain. The CDR3 runs 13 residues. Germline-derived CDR1 and CDR2 are LGHDT and YNNKEL (reference sequence). V was cut by 3 bases and J by 2 bases, with 7 bases left in between.

This clonotype was found a few times. The J gene is TRBJ1-1, the V gene TRBV18, with D possibly TRBD1 on 5 matching bases. V lost 5 bases to trimming and J lost 3 bases, with 10 bases between them. The germline CDR1 and CDR2 sequences are KGHSH and LQKENI. CDR3 length equals 13 residues. The DNA for the CDR3 is TGTGCCAGCTCATCTTGGGGGGACACTGAAGCTTTCTTT. This sequence encodes CASSSWGDTEAFF.

This clonotype was detected only a few times. The rearrangement uses TRBV9 and TRBJ2-1, with D uncertain. Germline CDR1 reads SGDLS; CDR2 reads YYNGEE. This CDR3 spans 15 amino acids. Trimming pared 3 bases from V and 1 base from J, leaving 11 bases between. The CDR3 loop is CASSGMMLSYNEQFF. The CDR3 bases are TGTGCCAGCAGCGGAATGATGTTATCCTACAATGAGCAGTTCTTC.

CDR3 protein: CASSYTHSSTNEKLFF. The DNA of the CDR3 is TGTGCCAGCAGCTATACCCACTCATCAACTAATGAAAAACTGTTTTTT. The chain carries TRBV5-6 and TRBJ1-4; D gene unclear. Trimming left V 3 bases short and J 0 bases short, with 12 bases between. There are 16 residues in the CDR3. Germline V CDR1 and CDR2: SGHDT, YYEEEE.

The chain couples TRBV20-1 to TRBJ2-1; D may be TRBD1 or TRBD2 (6 bases each). Germline V gene data show CDR1 as DFQATT and CDR2 as SNEGSKA (reference sequence). This CDR3 contains 11 residues. The ends were cut back, 8 bases at V and 7 bases at J, with 12 bases in the middle. The DNA of the CDR3 is TGCAGTACCGGGGGCCATAATGAGCAGTTCTTC. This codes for CSTGGHNEQFF.

This clonotype was detected only a few times. The chain has TRBV5-6 and TRBJ2-7; 12 bases agree with TRBD2. In germline, CDR1 is SGHDT, CDR2 YYEEEE. The V segment lost 5 bases and the J segment 2 bases; nucleotides outside the gene matches: 5. This CDR3 comprises 15 residues. The CDR3 region is CASSFGLAGTYEQYF. CDR3 nucleotides: TGTGCCAGCAGTTTCGGACTAGCGGGAACCTACGAGCAGTACTTC.

This clonotype has just a few counts. The J gene is TRBJ1-5, the V gene TRBV7-2; D is unclear. This CDR3 has 13 amino acids. V was clipped by 6 bases and J by 5 bases, with 11 bases between them. In germline, CDR1 is SGHTA, CDR2 FQGNSA. CDR3 in DNA: TGTGCCAGCAGGGTAGACACGGATCAGCCCCAGCATTTT. Translating it yields CASRVDTDQPQHF.

This chain joins TRBV7-2 and TRBJ2-3, with 11 bases matching TRBD2. Germline lookup yields CDR1 SGHTA and CDR2 FQGNSA. The junction had 8 bases not matched to a gene; V was cut back by 8 bases and J by 4 bases. The CDR3 is made up of 15 amino acids. The CDR3 protein is CASGLAGGAADTQYF. The CDR3 nucleotides read TGTGCCAGCGGATTAGCGGGGGGGGCGGCAGATACGCAGTATTTT.

Only a few counts were recorded for this clonotype. The CDR3 bases are TGTGCCAGCAGCCCCCCGGACAGTCGAGCCCCCTACGAGCAGTACGTC. This translates into CASSPPDSRAPYEQYV. The rearrangement uses TRBV7-9 and TRBJ2-7, with a tentative D call TRBD1 (6 bases). The CDR3 is 16 amino acids. V gave up 5 bases and J gave up 2 bases, with 19 bases separating them. The germline gives CDR1 SEHNR, CDR2 FQNEAQ (reference sequence).

V gene TRBV7-2 combines with J gene TRBJ1-2; D remains unclear. The CDR3 has 15 residues. With 6 bases removed from V and 2 bases from J, the gap between germline ends came to 16 bases. Germline CDR1 is SGHTA and CDR2 is FQGNSA. CDR3 loop: CASSFSGLRNYGYTF. The CDR3 coding sequence is TGTGCCAGCAGTTTTTCAGGATTGCGAAACTATGGCTACACCTTC.

The chain recombines TRBV6-4 with TRBJ2-3, with a possible D match to TRBD2 (5 bases). The CDR3 has 14 residues. V gave up 6 bases and J gave up 1 base, with 11 bases separating them. Germline V CDR1 and CDR2: MRHNA, SNTAGT. CDR3: CASSETGGTDTQYF. DNA of the CDR3: TGTGCCAGCAGCGAAACCGGGGGCACAGATACGCAGTATTTT.

The chain recombines TRBV9 with TRBJ2-5, with D possibly matching TRBD2 (6 bases). Germline V lookup: CDR1 SGDLS, CDR2 YYNGEE. This CDR3 is built from 17 residues. V was trimmed by 2 bases and J by 1 base, leaving 18 bases between them. The CDR3 loop is CASSVPSDGDFQETQYF. The DNA for the CDR3 is TGTGCCAGCAGCGTGCCTAGCGACGGGGACTTCCAAGAGACCCAGTACTTC.

This clonotype is a singleton in its sample. This chain joins TRBV20-1 and TRBJ2-3; 7 nucleotides agree with TRBD2. The CDR3 runs 16 residues. Trimming took 2 bases from V and 1 from J; bases not matched to a gene: 9. CDR1 and CDR2 (germline): DFQATT, SNEGSKA (reference sequence). The CDR3 spells CSARPLGLGGTDTQYF. The CDR3 DNA is TGCAGTGCTAGACCCCTAGGACTAGGCGGCACAGATACGCAGTATTTT.

This chain joins TRBV6-4 and TRBJ2-3; perhaps TRBD2 as D (5 bases). Trimming left V 2 bases short and J 0 bases short, with 9 bases between. The CDR3 is made up of 15 amino acids. In germline, CDR1 is MRHNA, CDR2 SNTAGT. CDR3 bases: TGTGCCAGCAGTGACGGAGCGGCTAGCACAGATACGCAGTATTTT. Translated: CASSDGAASTDTQYF.

This clonotype was counted ten times or more. The junction shows a germline mismatch at one end, possibly a read error. The J gene is TRBJ2-5, the V gene TRBV5-1, with D uncertain. CDR3 length: 11 amino acids. Germline V gene data show CDR1 as SGHRS and CDR2 as YFSETQ. CDR3 in amino acids: CASRLGETQYF. The CDR3, as DNA: TGTGCCAGCAGGCTCGGGGAGACCCAGTACTTC.

A word on this clonotype: This may be a read error, as it is one base from a much larger clone. The V and J genes are TRBV7-6 and TRBJ2-4; 10 bases line up with TRBD1. CDR3 length: 14 residues. The germline gives CDR1 SGHVS, CDR2 FNYEAQ. The ends lost 5 bases at V and 8 bases at J; junction bases unmatched: 6. The chain's CDR3 is CASSIRDRGDIQYF. CDR3 sequence (DNA): TGTGCCAGCAGCATCCGGGACAGGGGTGACATTCAGTACTTC.

This clonotype was counted a few times. The V call is TRBV6-5, the J call TRBJ1-6, with D possibly matching TRBD1 (6 bases). This CDR3 is 13 amino acids long. Trimming pared 2 bases from V and 7 bases from J, leaving 6 bases between. Per the germline V gene, CDR1 is MNHEY and CDR2 is SVGAGI. The CDR3 bases are TGTGCCAGCAGTTACAGGGGGAATTCACCCCTCCACTTT. As protein: CASSYRGNSPLHF.

The V and J genes are TRBV24-1 and TRBJ1-5; tentative D call: TRBD1 (5 bases). The CDR3 spans 16 residues. The germline V and J ends were trimmed by 4 bases and 5 bases, with 17 bases remaining between them. CDR1 and CDR2 from the germline V gene are KGHDR and SFDVKD. CDR3 protein: CATSDPTLGGDQPQHF. In DNA, the CDR3 is TGTGCCACCAGTGACCCTACTTTGGGGGGGGATCAGCCCCAGCATTTT.

The gene calls are TRBV18 and TRBJ2-7; 7 bases map to TRBD1. Trimming removed 5 bases from V and 1 base from J; junction bases left unmatched: 8. This CDR3 has 15 amino acids. Germline CDR1 and CDR2: KGHSH and LQKENI. The CDR3 spells CASSDRDRTSYEQYF. CDR3 DNA: TGTGCCAGCTCAGACCGGGACAGAACTTCCTACGAGCAGTACTTC.

The rearrangement joins TRBV4-3 to TRBJ2-2; tentative D call: TRBD1 (5 bases). V gave up 0 bases and J gave up 2 bases, with 13 bases separating them. Germline V gene sequence: CDR1 LGHNA, CDR2 YSLEER. CDR3 length: 17 amino acids. The CDR3 region has the DNA TGCGCCAGCAGCCAAGAAGGGGTCCGATTAAACACCGGGGAGCTGTTTTTT. Translated, it gives CASSQEGVRLNTGELFF.